The 5 T cell receptor beta chains presented below share a single source sample, sequenced in a study of cytomegalovirus exposure and HLA in healthy donors. The study ran its PCR with 60 Vbeta and 13 Jbeta primers. The protocol was immunoSEQ multiplex PCR, while the TCRdb copy is restricted to in-frame clones and leaves out a portion. This table has 25,000 to 30,000 clones, 62% appearing once. The sequenced material came from PBMCs. These receptors were collected from a male donor in good health and CMV-seropositive.

The V call is TRBV4-3, the J call TRBJ1-2; possible D gene TRBD1, 5 bases. The CDR3 is 14 residues long. Trimming removed 3 bases from V and 6 bases from J, with 14 bases in between. CDR1 and CDR2 (germline): LGHNA, YSLEER. CDR3 sequence: CASSQYVRGDGYTF. CDR3 DNA: TGCGCCAGCAGCCAGTATGTAAGGGGCGATGGCTACACCTTC.

This chain uses TRBV5-1 with TRBJ2-7, with 8 positions matching TRBD2. CDR1 and CDR2 from the germline V gene are SGHRS and YFSETQ. The CDR3 sequence is 14 residues long. Trimming removed 4 bases from V and 0 bases from J; junction bases left unmatched: 3. The CDR3 region has the DNA TGCGCCAGCAGCGTTAGCGGGGACTCCTACGAGCAGTACTTC. Translation: CASSVSGDSYEQYF.

This chain uses TRBV30 with TRBJ2-6, with D tentatively TRBD2 (7 bases). This CDR3 has 17 amino acids. Germline lookup yields CDR1 GTSNPN and CDR2 SVGIG (reference sequence). V was shortened by 2 bases and J by 0 bases, with 14 bases between the two germline ends. The CDR3 nucleotides read TGTGCCTGGAGTTTTGGGGGGGCAATCTCTGGGGCCAACGTCCTGACTTTC. Translated, it gives CAWSFGGAISGANVLTF.

In this sample, this clone turned up once. The genes are TRBV6-6 and TRBJ1-3, with a weak D call TRBD1 (6 bases). Deletions cut 7 bases from V and 3 bases from J, with 16 bases between. The CDR3 length is 15 residues. Germline CDR1 is MNHNY and CDR2 is SVGAGI (reference sequence). CDR3 sequence (DNA): TGTGCCAGCACCCTGGGGGGGGCGGGTGGAAACACCATATATTTT. Protein product: CASTLGGAGGNTIYF.

The genes are TRBV5-1 and TRBJ1-2; D might be TRBD1 (5 bases). CDR3 length: 14 residues. Trimming left V 0 bases short and J 4 bases short, with 10 bases between. The V gene's germline CDR1 is SGHRS and CDR2 YFSETQ. CDR3 coding DNA: TGCGCCAGCAGCTTGGAGGGGACTGGCTATGGCTACACCTTC. Amino acid sequence: CASSLEGTGYGYTF. The full variable domain, its missing parts supplied by reference TRBV5-1 and TRBJ1-2, is KAGVTQTPRYLIKTRGQQVTLSCSPISGHRSVSWYQQTPGQGLQFLFEYFSETQRNKGNFPGRFSGRQFSNSRSEMNVSTLELGDSALYLCASSLEGTGYGYTFGSGTRLTVV.